The source of this T cell receptor beta chain is a study of blood T cell repertoires in COVID-19. The CDR3 covers 15 residues. V lost 2 bases, J lost 1 base, and 9 bases lay in between. The germline V gene has CDR1 MDHEN and CDR2 SYDVKM. Repertoires were generated with immunoSEQ multiplex PCR, while TCRdb's copy carries only in-frame clones and drops some. The data hold over 75,000 clones, with roughly 90% observed a single time. The chain is built from TRBV28 and TRBJ1-5; tentative D call: TRBD1 (5 bases). This TCR was recovered from a human donor with COVID-19, enrolled during active disease. The donor label of this sample is uncertain. Material: peripheral blood. The CDR3 protein is CASSLGPGSNQPQHF. In DNA form, the CDR3 reads TGTGCCAGCAGTTTAGGCCCAGGGAGCAATCAGCCCCAGCATTTT.